The sequence of this T cell receptor beta chain was determined in a study of T cells in Graves' hyperthyroidism and ophthalmopathy. As for the study in general: The blood sample was taken at first diagnosis, before treatment began.

Amplified TCR beta CDR3 regions derived from RNA transcripts. Researchers ran a first-round RT-PCR on the TCR CDR3 using the HTBI primer set. MiXCR was run by TCRdb on the multiplex PCR reads, yielding one entry per CDR3 protein. The sample holds about half a million distinct CDR3 sequences, around 21% seen once. Trimming left V 6 bases short and J 0 bases short, with 9 bases between. This CDR3 region has 13 residues. Sequencing used blood. This TCR was sampled from a man between 18 and 35 years old with Graves' hyperthyroidism. The chain has TRBV12-3 or TRBV12-4 and TRBJ2-7; D remains unclear. CDR3 sequence reads: CASSWRSSYEQYF. DNA of the CDR3: TGTGCCAGCAGCTGGCGGAGCTCCTACGAGCAGTACTTC.